What follows is one TCR beta chain and its context. What it binds is unknown. Trimming took off 2 bases at V and 2 bases at J, with 7 bases between the two ends. This CDR3 is built from 13 residues. Germline assignment: CDR1 SGHRS and CDR2 YFSETQ. This entry belongs to a study of Tregs in tolerant kidney transplant recipients. Study-level findings and limits: Tregs expanded with activated donor B cells seemed most donor-specific. The small number of patients limits these findings pending further validation. Changing PCR primers prevented nucleotide comparison between some patients' samples. Tolerant patients' donor-specific Tregs expanded beyond overall Tregs, suggesting antigen-driven growth.

TCRdb keeps only in-frame clones here, not all; method: immunoSEQ multiplex PCR. The table includes 54,000 or so clones, approximately 90% detected once. The nonmyeloablative bone marrow transplants came from related graft donors, with transient mixed chimerism. The chain combines TRBV5-1 with TRBJ1-1; the D gene is possibly TRBD1 (6 bases). Sequencing was performed on CD8+ T cells from blood (PBMCs), taken 24 months after the transplant. The clonotype originates from a human patient who received a combined kidney and bone marrow transplant. The graft donor may be the source of some T cells. This CDR3 reads CASSLQGNTEAFF. The CDR3 DNA reads TGCGCCAGCAGCTTACAGGGAAACACTGAAGCTTTCTTT.